This TCR beta chain was observed in a study of OX40 agonist ivuxolimab in advanced cancers. Study results and caveats: The study observed clonal expansion of CD4+ and CD8+ blood T cells by week 6 at 0.1 to 3.0 mg/kg. On average, CD8+ T cells showed a greater number of expanded clones than CD4+.

This CDR3 has 14 amino acids. V lost 6 bases and J 4 bases, leaving 12 bases between the germline ends. Germline V gives CDR1 MRHNA, CDR2 SNTAGT. To note about this clone: No antigen is known for it.

Clones were read by immunoSEQ multiplex PCR, and TCRdb kept only the in-frame ones, dropping some. The sample carries roughly 49,000 clones, about 86% recorded once. The chain uses TRBV6-4 and TRBJ2-2; perhaps TRBD1 as D (6 bases). The receptor was isolated from an adult with an advanced solid tumor such as melanoma, head and neck, liver or kidney cancer. This specimen consisted of CD4+ or CD8+ T cells sorted from blood, obtained in a trial of the OX40 agonist ivuxolimab. The CDR3 here is CASRTSQGTGELFF. The CDR3 DNA is TGTGCCAGCAGGACTTCACAGGGCACCGGGGAGCTGTTTTTT.